These 20 T cell receptor beta chains share one sample of origin, sequenced in a study of CD8+CD57+ T cells in acquired aplastic anemia. For CDR3 and TCR beta VDJ profiling, genomic DNA was the template used. TCRdb ran MiXCR on the reads and lists one entry per CDR3 protein. The data show 250,000 to 300,000 distinct CDR3 sequences, approximately 60% seen once. Flow cytometry had shown expanded CD8+CD57+ cells in the patients chosen for sequencing. The sequenced sample consisted of sorted CD4+, CD8+, or CD8+CD57+ T cells (not recorded which) from PBMCs. The receptors shown here come from a human donor with aplastic anemia.

This clonotype was counted once. V is TRBV5-1 and J is TRBJ2-7; D unresolved. The germline V and J ends were trimmed by 7 bases and 2 bases, with 13 bases remaining between them. The CDR3 covers 13 residues. Per germline, CDR1 SGHRS and CDR2 YFSETQ. CDR3 in DNA: TGCGCCAGCCTGAACCTTGGGGCCTACGAGCAGTACTTC. Protein product: CASLNLGAYEQYF.

This chain links TRBV7-6 with TRBJ2-7, with unresolved D. CDR1 and CDR2 from the germline V gene are SGHVS and FNYEAQ. With 1 base removed from V and 2 bases from J, the gap between germline ends came to 12 bases. This CDR3 contains 15 residues. CDR3 nucleotides: TGTGCCAGCAGCTTAGGTCGCACTACGGCCTACGAGCAGTACTTC. Its translation is CASSLGRTTAYEQYF.

In its sample, this clonotype was seen many times. V and J are TRBV3-1 and TRBJ1-4; tentatively, D is TRBD1 (5 bases). This CDR3 comprises 15 residues. The ends were cut back, 1 base at V and 4 bases at J, with 10 bases in the middle. The V gene's germline CDR1 is LGHDT and CDR2 YNNKEL (reference sequence). The CDR3 DNA reads TGTGCCAGCAGCCAAGGTGACAGCAATAATGAAAAACTGTTTTTT. Protein product: CASSQGDSNNEKLFF.

There are many counts of this clonotype. The rearrangement links TRBV20-1 to TRBJ1-1; D gene uncertain. Per germline, CDR1 DFQATT and CDR2 SNEGSKA (reference sequence). V shed 6 bases and J shed 1 base, with 6 bases lying between them. This CDR3 is built from 11 residues. The CDR3 sequence is CSARANTEAFF. CDR3 DNA: TGCAGTGCCCGGGCGAACACTGAAGCTTTCTTT.

Notes on this clonotype: Sequence at one end of the junction differs from germline and may be a read error. The chain is built from TRBV7-2 and TRBJ2-1; no clear D gene. This CDR3 comprises 15 residues. Germline assignment: CDR1 SGHTA and CDR2 FQGNSA. In DNA, the CDR3 is TGCGCCAGCAGCTTAACAATCACCCATTACAATGAGCAGTTCTTC. It specifies CASSLTITHYNEQFF.

This chain connects TRBV5-5 to TRBJ1-3; D is ambiguous. This CDR3 is built from 15 residues. Germline V CDR1 and CDR2: SGHKS, YYEKEE (reference sequence). V was cut by 5 bases and J by 0 bases, with 12 bases left in between. In DNA form, the CDR3 reads TGTGCCAGCAGATCCACGGGTAGCTCTGGAAACACCATATATTTT. Translated, it gives CASRSTGSSGNTIYF.

The gene calls are TRBV10-2 and TRBJ2-7, with D maybe TRBD1 (5 bases). Germline-derived CDR1 and CDR2 are WSHSY and SAAADI. V was cut by 6 bases and J by 1 base, with 16 bases left in between. The CDR3 has 15 residues. The CDR3 protein is CASRPPGSRSYEQYF. As DNA, the CDR3 is TGCGCCAGCAGACCACCAGGGTCGCGGTCCTACGAGCAGTACTTC.

This clonotype has ten or more counts. This chain joins TRBV5-1 and TRBJ2-3, with TRBD2 identical over 8 bases. The germline CDR1 and CDR2 sequences are SGHRS and YFSETQ. The CDR3 spans 17 residues. V trimming: 0 bases; J trimming: 2 bases; junction bases outside the gene matches: 8. The CDR3 coding sequence is TGCGCCAGCAGCTTGGGAAATAGCGGGGCCGTCACAGATACGCAGTATTTT. Translation: CASSLGNSGAVTDTQYF.

The genes are TRBV19 and TRBJ1-1; D gene unclear. CDR1 LNHDA and CDR2 SQIVND come from the germline V gene (reference sequence). CDR3 length equals 11 residues. The CDR3 loop reads CATAFGTEAFF. The CDR3 region has the DNA TGTGCGACCGCGTTTGGTACTGAAGCTTTCTTT.

V is TRBV9 and J is TRBJ2-1; 9 positions agree with TRBD1. The CDR3 runs to 14 residues. Germline lookup yields CDR1 SGDLS and CDR2 YYNGEE. V was clipped by 3 bases and J by 7 bases; unmatched bases: 5. CDR3 DNA sequence: TGTGCCAGCAGCGCCACAGGGGGCACTAATGAGCAGTTCTTC. This sequence encodes CASSATGGTNEQFF.

V and J are TRBV7-3 and TRBJ1-3; D possibly corresponds to TRBD1 (5 bases). Germline CDR1 and CDR2: SGHTA and FQGTGA. The CDR3 covers 14 residues. V lost 3 bases and J 2 bases, leaving 8 bases between the germline ends. The CDR3 DNA sequence: TGTGCCAGCAGCTTTCAGGGAACTGGAAACACCATATATTTT. It encodes CASSFQGTGNTIYF.

Worth noting for this clonotype: Sequence at one end of the junction differs from germline and may be a read error. CDR3 region: CATSVQGVNQLQHF. The DNA of the CDR3 is TGTGCCACCAGTGTCCAAGGTGTCAATCAGCTCCAGCATTTT. V is TRBV24-1 and J is TRBJ1-5; D unclear. Per the germline V gene, CDR1 is KGHDR and CDR2 is SFDVKD. The CDR3 extends over 14 amino acids.

This clonotype occurred many times. The rearrangement joins TRBV3-1 to TRBJ1-1; perhaps TRBD1 as D (6 bases). Germline V gene lookup returns CDR1 LGHDT and CDR2 YNNKEL (reference sequence). The CDR3 has 16 residues. V was trimmed by 0 bases and J by 5 bases, leaving 16 bases between them. CDR3 bases: TGTGCCAGCAGCCAAGATCTGTTACAGGGTGAGACTGAAGCTTTCTTT. It translates to CASSQDLLQGETEAFF.

The chain links TRBV7-6 to TRBJ1-6; D is unclear. V lost 5 bases to trimming and J lost 8 bases, with 13 bases between them. CDR3 size: 14 residues. The germline V gene encodes CDR1 SGHVS and CDR2 FNYEAQ. The CDR3 coding sequence is TGTGCCAGCAGCGAGATGCACGGGGATTCACCCCTCCACTTT. It yields the protein CASSEMHGDSPLHF.

This clonotype was detected many times. V gene TRBV4-1 combines with J gene TRBJ1-2; TRBD1 might be the D (5 bases). Germline V lookup: CDR1 MGHRA, CDR2 YSYEKL. There are 15 residues in the CDR3. Trimming took off 0 bases at V and 2 bases at J, with 10 bases between the two ends. This CDR3 reads CASSQDPQGNYGYTF. The CDR3, as DNA: TGCGCCAGCAGCCAAGATCCCCAGGGCAACTATGGCTACACCTTC.

This chain links TRBV18 with TRBJ1-2, with D hard to call. In germline, CDR1 is KGHSH, CDR2 LQKENI. V was cut by 5 bases and J by 5 bases, with 12 bases left in between. The CDR3 is 13 amino acids. CDR3 region: CASSGSGSYGYTF. In nucleotides, the CDR3 is TGTGCCAGCTCAGGTAGCGGGTCATATGGCTACACCTTC.

V and J are TRBV7-3 and TRBJ2-3, with D possibly called TRBD1 or TRBD2 (5 bases each). The V end lost 1 base, the J end lost 4 bases, and 15 bases lay between the germline ends. Per germline, CDR1 SGHTA and CDR2 FQGTGA. The CDR3 is made up of 16 amino acids. The CDR3 spells CASSLRVDGDPDTQYF. CDR3 coding DNA: TGTGCCAGCAGCTTAAGGGTCGACGGGGACCCAGATACGCAGTATTTT. Full variable domain (outside the CDR3, taken from reference TRBV7-3 and TRBJ2-3): GAGVSQTPSNKVTEKGKYVELRCDPISGHTALYWYRQSLGQGPEFLIYFQGTGAADDSGLPNDRFFAVRPEGSVSTLKIQRTERGDSAVYLCASSLRVDGDPDTQYFGPGTRLTVL.

The chain uses TRBV5-1 and TRBJ2-7, with 11 nucleotides matching TRBD2. CDR3 length equals 19 residues. Unmatched junction bases numbered 18, after V lost 4 bases and J lost 3 bases. CDR1 and CDR2 from the germline V gene are SGHRS and YFSETQ. For the CDR3, the DNA is TGCGCCAGCAGCATATCCGGGACTAGCGGCCCAGGCTCTCACTACGAGCAGTACTTC. Its translation is CASSISGTSGPGSHYEQYF.

This clonotype has more than one count but fewer than ten. This chain links TRBV12-3 or TRBV12-4 with TRBJ1-6; 7 bases match TRBD1. The CDR3 has 13 amino acids. The J segment lost 13 bases and the V segment lost 5 bases, leaving 8 bases of the junction unmatched. CDR3 protein: CASSGQVGTPLHF. The CDR3 DNA follows: TGTGCCAGCAGTGGACAGGTCGGGACGCCCCTCCACTTT.

This clonotype was counted at least ten times. The rearrangement joins TRBV10-1 to TRBJ2-3, with 7 bases matching TRBD2. Per germline, CDR1 WNHNN and CDR2 SYGVQD (reference sequence). The CDR3 covers 15 residues. V was clipped by 3 bases and J by 5 bases; unmatched bases: 8. The CDR3: CASSDSRGGGDTQYF. The CDR3, as DNA: TGCGCCAGCAGTGACTCGCGGGGCGGGGGAGATACGCAGTATTTT.